The next 18 T cell receptor beta chains were all read from a single sample in a study of CD8 T cells in Susac syndrome (dated by TCRdb to about 2019). Libraries were prepared through the immunoSEQ multiplex PCR assay. RNA was extracted using the RNeasy kit, and roughly 0.5 to 1 microgram was reverse transcribed with random hexamers. TCRdb reprocessed the public reads (quality trimming at Q25 with fastp, clone calling with MiXCR) and kept in-frame beta chains. Identical CDR3 proteins give one entry, which carries the most common genes and DNA. The sample yields 170,000 or so distinct CDR3 sequences; roughly 92% were counted once. Around 0.097% of the sample is in the top ten clones. The specimen was CD4+ T cells from PBMCs. These receptors were obtained from a human donor with multiple sclerosis.

J is TRBJ2-7 and V is TRBV28; D assignment may be TRBD1 or TRBD2 (5 bases each). CDR3 length equals 13 residues. Germline V gene lookup returns CDR1 MDHEN and CDR2 SYDVKM. The germline V and J ends were trimmed by 6 bases and 2 bases, with 11 bases remaining between them. CDR3 sequence: CASRGTGPYEQYF. CDR3 nucleotide sequence: TGTGCCAGCAGGGGGACCGGGCCCTACGAGCAGTACTTC.

The rearrangement links TRBV19 to TRBJ1-5, with D hard to call. Trimming removed 7 bases from V and 6 bases from J, with 10 bases in between. Germline V gene data show CDR1 as LNHDA and CDR2 as SQIVND (reference sequence). CDR3 size: 12 residues. Here the CDR3 DNA reads TGTGCCAGTAAAGGGCAGTCTCAGCCCCAGCATTTT. Residues: CASKGQSQPQHF.

The V call is TRBV5-1, the J call TRBJ1-5, with 7 nucleotides matching TRBD1. CDR1 is SGHRS, CDR2 YFSETQ, per germline. The CDR3 runs to 14 residues. The J segment lost 5 bases and the V segment lost 2 bases, leaving 4 bases of the junction unmatched. The CDR3 region is CASSLGGKDQPQHF. For the CDR3, the DNA is TGCGCCAGCAGCTTAGGGGGCAAGGATCAGCCCCAGCATTTT.

The chain recombines TRBV6-1 with TRBJ2-3; either TRBD1 or TRBD2 may supply D (6 bases each). Germline V gives CDR1 MNHNS, CDR2 SASEGT. The V and J ends lost 6 bases and 0 bases respectively, with 16 bases between them. CDR3 length equals 16 residues. Here the CDR3 DNA reads TGTGCCAGCAGGGATTGGGGGGCGGGTAGCACAGATACGCAGTATTTT. Protein product: CASRDWGAGSTDTQYF.

The chain has TRBV12-3 or TRBV12-4 and TRBJ2-2; 7 nucleotides match TRBD1. Losses at the gene ends were 6 bases for V and 3 bases for J; bases not matched to a gene: 4. The CDR3 is made up of 14 amino acids. The CDR3 nucleotides read TGTGCCAGCAGGGAACAGGGGTACACCGGGGAGCTGTTTTTT. Translated, it gives CASREQGYTGELFF.

The chain recombines TRBV3-1 with TRBJ1-2; 8 nucleotides line up with TRBD1. CDR1 and CDR2 from the germline V gene are LGHDT and YNNKEL (reference sequence). The CDR3 loop spans 15 amino acids. Germline trimming cut 6 bases from V and 5 bases from J; bases unmatched to any gene: 11. CDR3 amino acids: CASSPALGQGYGYTF. The DNA of the CDR3 is TGTGCCAGCAGTCCCGCCCTTGGACAGGGATATGGCTACACCTTC.

In its sample, this clonotype was seen once. This chain connects TRBV30 to TRBJ2-3, with 10 positions matching TRBD1. V lost 8 bases and J lost 5; bases outside the gene matches: 4. Germline V gene lookup returns CDR1 GTSNPN and CDR2 SVGIG (reference sequence). This CDR3 has 12 residues. CDR3 coding DNA: TGTGCCGGGACAGGGGCTGGAGATACGCAGTATTTT. It codes for CAGTGAGDTQYF.

V gene TRBV19 combines with J gene TRBJ2-7; the match to TRBD1 covers 9 bases. V lost 4 bases and J lost 3; bases outside the gene matches: 4. The germline gives CDR1 LNHDA, CDR2 SQIVND (reference sequence). This CDR3 contains 14 residues. The CDR3 sequence is CASSTPGQGYEQYF. Written as DNA, the CDR3 is TGTGCCAGTAGTACCCCGGGACAGGGCTACGAGCAGTACTTC.

The gene calls are TRBV24-1 and TRBJ2-3, with TRBD2 matching 14 bases. Germline lookup yields CDR1 KGHDR and CDR2 SFDVKD. This CDR3 region has 16 residues. Germline trimming cut 4 bases from V and 5 bases from J; bases unmatched to any gene: 4. For the CDR3, the DNA is TGTGCCACCAGTGACCCCGGGACTAGCGGGAGAGATACGCAGTATTTT. It encodes CATSDPGTSGRDTQYF.

The chain links TRBV7-2 to TRBJ2-6; D ambiguous. The CDR3 has 18 amino acids. Germline V gene lookup returns CDR1 SGHTA and CDR2 FQGNSA. The germline V and J ends were trimmed by 3 bases and 0 bases, with 15 bases remaining between them. The CDR3 is CASSLFERKFSGANVLTF. The DNA for the CDR3 is TGTGCCAGCAGCTTGTTCGAACGGAAATTCTCTGGGGCCAACGTCCTGACTTTC.

This chain links TRBV30 with TRBJ1-1; no clear D. Germline CDR1 reads GTSNPN; CDR2 reads SVGIG (reference sequence). CDR3 length equals 12 residues. Deletions cut 1 base from V and 5 bases from J, with 8 bases between. DNA for the CDR3: TGTGCCTGGAGTGCTGGGGTGACTGAAGCTTTCTTT. Encoded protein: CAWSAGVTEAFF.

The chain is built from TRBV20-1 and TRBJ2-5, with a weak D call TRBD2 (6 bases). V lost 4 bases and J lost 2, with 11 bases in between. The CDR3 covers 13 residues. Germline values: CDR1 DFQATT, CDR2 SNEGSKA (reference sequence). CDR3: CSANRAGQETQYF. In DNA form, the CDR3 reads TGCAGTGCTAACCGTGCGGGACAAGAGACCCAGTACTTC.

Only one count was recorded for this clonotype. The chain combines TRBV7-2 with TRBJ2-5; 7 nucleotides line up with TRBD2. Germline CDR1 and CDR2: SGHTA and FQGNSA. The CDR3 spans 15 residues. The trim removed 5 bases at V and 2 bases at J, leaving 8 bases unmatched. As DNA, the CDR3 is TGTGCCAGCAGCCGGGCGGCTAGCGGACAAGAGACCCAGTACTTC. This codes for CASSRAASGQETQYF.

The chain carries TRBV2 and TRBJ2-7; perhaps D is TRBD1 or TRBD2 (5 bases each). CDR3 length: 16 amino acids. Trimming pared 3 bases from V and 0 bases from J, leaving 15 bases between. Germline-derived CDR1 and CDR2 are SNHLY and FYNNEI. CDR3 protein: CASSDGTENGSYEQYF. The CDR3 bases are TGTGCCAGCAGTGATGGGACGGAAAACGGCTCCTACGAGCAGTACTTC.

The V call is TRBV7-3, the J call TRBJ1-1, with D possibly TRBD1 on 5 matching bases. V shed 3 bases and J shed 5 bases, with 13 bases lying between them. The CDR3 is 14 amino acids. Germline V gene data show CDR1 as SGHTA and CDR2 as FQGTGA. DNA for the CDR3: TGTGCCAGCAGCTTGGGGCCTGGGAGGACTGAAGCTTTCTTT. Amino acids: CASSLGPGRTEAFF.

The CDR3 loop is CASSLVGTGNEKLFF. The CDR3 coding sequence is TGCGCCAGCAGCTTGGTTGGGACAGGGAACGAAAAACTGTTTTTT. The gene calls are TRBV5-1 and TRBJ1-4, with TRBD1 matching 9 bases. The CDR3 extends over 15 amino acids. Germline values: CDR1 SGHRS, CDR2 YFSETQ. The V gene end was trimmed by 0 bases and the J gene end by 8 bases; junction bases not matched to a gene: 5.

The V gene is TRBV18, the J gene TRBJ2-3, with D tentatively TRBD2 (5 bases). CDR1 is KGHSH, CDR2 LQKENI, per germline. This CDR3 is 13 amino acids long. Trimming took off 4 bases at V and 4 bases at J, with 9 bases between the two ends. The CDR3 DNA is TGTGCCAGCTCACAAGGAGGCTCAGATACGCAGTATTTT. It translates to CASSQGGSDTQYF.

In nucleotides, the CDR3 is TGCGCCAGCAGCCAAGGGGGCGGAGCTGGCTACACCTTC. Translating it yields CASSQGGGAGYTF. The chain joins TRBV4-3 to TRBJ1-2, with D maybe TRBD1 (5 bases). This CDR3 has 13 amino acids. Germline CDR1 LGHNA, CDR2 YSLEER. The V end lost 1 base, the J end lost 7 bases, and 10 bases lay between the germline ends.